This T cell receptor (beta chain) was sequenced during a study of T cell repertoires in cytomegalovirus infection. Overall study context: Signatures in public TCR beta sequences pointed to both CMV infection and matching HLA type.

Via MiXCR, TCRdb re-called the reads, giving one row per CDR3 protein. Of approximately 630,000 distinct CDR3 sequences in the sample, 24% were seen once. In the case of this clonotype: Antigen unknown.

V dropped 0 bases and J dropped 3 bases, with 15 bases sitting between them. The CDR3 totals 16 residues. Germline V gives CDR1 DFQATT, CDR2 SNEGSKA (reference sequence). Study-wide points: Public TCR beta family frequency separated CMV-and-HLA carriers, including in an independent cohort. The ex vivo response showed dominance by HLA-C-restricted CMV-specific TCR beta clonotypes.

This chain connects TRBV20-1 to TRBJ2-1; tentative D call: TRBD2 (6 bases). The sequenced sample consisted of CD8+ T cells from PBMCs. The sequence derives from a human donor in good health (CMV status not recorded). Some clones in this sample may be carry-over from other donors' samples. This chain's CDR3 is CSARDRDSPNYNEQFF. The CDR3 nucleotides are TGCAGTGCTAGAGATAGGGACTCCCCAAACTACAATGAGCAGTTCTTC.